A single T cell receptor (beta chain) is shown here with its context. What it binds is unknown. The CDR3 covers 16 residues. CDR1 is LGHNA, CDR2 YSLEER, per germline. The V and J ends lost 3 bases and 1 base respectively, with 16 bases between them. This entry belongs to a study of T cell responses to AZD1222 COVID-19 vaccine. The assay was immunoSEQ multiplex PCR, and TCRdb's table has in-frame clones only and misses some. This repertoire shows roughly 120,000 clones, 89% found once; its top ten account for 4.2%. Study-level results: It should be noted that donors were predominantly white British and more often female, and clonal diversity was possibly underestimated.

The sequence was collected from an adult in good health. Sequencing used peripheral blood, obtained on day 0 of AZD1222 vaccination. The chain is built from TRBV4-3 and TRBJ2-7; D uncertain. CDR3 DNA sequence: TGCGCCAGCAGCCAGAGCAGTCCTCCCTATTCCTACGAGCAGTACTTC. Its protein is CASSQSSPPYSYEQYF.